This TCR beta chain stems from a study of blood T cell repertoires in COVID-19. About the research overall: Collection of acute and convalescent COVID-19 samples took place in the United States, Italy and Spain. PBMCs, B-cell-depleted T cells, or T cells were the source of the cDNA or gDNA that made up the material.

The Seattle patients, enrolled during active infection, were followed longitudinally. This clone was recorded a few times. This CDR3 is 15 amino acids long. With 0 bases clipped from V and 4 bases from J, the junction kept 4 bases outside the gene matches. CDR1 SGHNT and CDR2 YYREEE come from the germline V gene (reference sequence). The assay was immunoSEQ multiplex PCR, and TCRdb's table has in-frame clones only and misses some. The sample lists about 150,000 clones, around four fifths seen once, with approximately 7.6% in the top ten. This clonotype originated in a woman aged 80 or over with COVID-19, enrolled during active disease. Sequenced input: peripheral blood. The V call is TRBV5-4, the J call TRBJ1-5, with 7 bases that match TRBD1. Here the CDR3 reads CASSLGGQTNQPQHF. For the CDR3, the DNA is TGTGCCAGCAGCTTGGGGGGACAGACTAATCAGCCCCAGCATTTT.